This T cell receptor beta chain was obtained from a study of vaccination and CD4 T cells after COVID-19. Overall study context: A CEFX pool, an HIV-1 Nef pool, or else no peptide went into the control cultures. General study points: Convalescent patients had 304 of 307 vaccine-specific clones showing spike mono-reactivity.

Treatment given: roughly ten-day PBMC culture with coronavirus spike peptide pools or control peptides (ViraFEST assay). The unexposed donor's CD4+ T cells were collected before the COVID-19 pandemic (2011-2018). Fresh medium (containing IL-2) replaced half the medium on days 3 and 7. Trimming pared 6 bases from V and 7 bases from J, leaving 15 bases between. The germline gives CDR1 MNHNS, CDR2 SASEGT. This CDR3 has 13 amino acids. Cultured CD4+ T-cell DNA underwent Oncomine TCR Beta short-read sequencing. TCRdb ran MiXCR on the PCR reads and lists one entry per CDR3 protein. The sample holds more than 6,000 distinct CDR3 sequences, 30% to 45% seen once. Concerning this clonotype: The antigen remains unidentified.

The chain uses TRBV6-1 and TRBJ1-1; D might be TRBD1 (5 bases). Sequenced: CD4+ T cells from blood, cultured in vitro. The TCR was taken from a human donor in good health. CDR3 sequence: CASRGGGRHEAFF. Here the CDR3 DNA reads TGTGCCAGCAGGGGGGGTGGGCGGCATGAAGCTTTCTTT.